A selection of T cell receptor beta chains follows, all from one sample in a study of shared T cell receptors in the human thymus. TCRdb keeps only in-frame clones here, not all; method: immunoSEQ multiplex PCR. The data show 640,000 or so clones, with approximately 87% seen just once and about 0.0094% held by the top ten. Separately, the same data were catalogued under a study of human thymus T cells.

Material for sequencing was thymocytes. The receptors were gathered from a boy under three years old with a congenital heart defect. Each CDR3 is given with its conserved first and last residue. Each record gives: V gene, CDR3 protein.

>TRBV10-3
CAISLAGGPRNEQFF
>TRBV11-2
CASSLDASGAAYEQYF
>TRBV5-1
CASSLELGAQEEETQYF
>TRBV27
CASKGEGQPQHF
>TRBV27
CASSLLRLAGAYNEQFF
>TRBV19
CASSTTRQGVSTDTQYF
>TRBV27
CASSLTRSYGYTF
>TRBV5-1
CASSPGTGSTDTQYF
>TRBV15
CATSGRGTGFTF
>TRBV29-1
CSVTPGLAGGTTYNEQFF
>TRBV28
CASSSQYNEQFF
>TRBV9
CASSVEGQGPDTQYF
>TRBV7-6
CASSISGSRSEQFF
>TRBV16
CASSQSGTGGESPLHF
>TRBV28
CASSNRPGYEQYF
>TRBV5-5
CASSLKLSGYMNTEAFF
>TRBV6-5
CASSLGTYNYNEQFF
>TRBV7-6
CASSLTGRGSKGNTIYF
>TRBV2
CASPLTSGNYNEQFF
>TRBV28
CASSFDRPYEQYF
>TRBV19
CASSLGGAHTDTQYF
>TRBV6-1
CASSAGNQPQHF
>TRBV7-2
CASSPETREISYEQYF
>TRBV5-6
CASSLVPGQGTMNTEAFF
>TRBV28
CASSSRLGNSGNTIYF
>TRBV7-3
CASSLVTGNTGELFF
>TRBV25-1
CASSEELAGAASEQFF
>TRBV27
CASSPPLGGDMDLLFF
>TRBV25-1
CASRCPGSSTDTQYF
>TRBV6-5
CASSSDAHNQPQHF
>TRBV28
CASSLRTGNLQPQHF
>TRBV9
CASSRDRDEKLFF
>TRBV7-9
CASSLGEAGGVLRYEQYF
>TRBV9
CASSDQGNTIYF
>TRBV28
CASSSDRGMSYEQYF
>TRBV4-2
CASSQGQEGGTQYF
>TRBV5-5
CASSLLSGGLLYEQYF
>TRBV28
CASCSGTSGTDTQYF
>TRBV5-5
CASSSRYSSYEQYF
>TRBV7-6
CASSPTGGGQYF
>TRBV15
CATSRERAAGPERLAGDAEQYF
>TRBV6-5
CASSSLELRSTDTQYF
>TRBV5-1
CASSLDPGVSTGELFF
>TRBV28
CASSRDRGSYEQYF
>TRBV5-6
CASRQGTDTQYF
>TRBV5-5
CASRTVPGILVNEQFF